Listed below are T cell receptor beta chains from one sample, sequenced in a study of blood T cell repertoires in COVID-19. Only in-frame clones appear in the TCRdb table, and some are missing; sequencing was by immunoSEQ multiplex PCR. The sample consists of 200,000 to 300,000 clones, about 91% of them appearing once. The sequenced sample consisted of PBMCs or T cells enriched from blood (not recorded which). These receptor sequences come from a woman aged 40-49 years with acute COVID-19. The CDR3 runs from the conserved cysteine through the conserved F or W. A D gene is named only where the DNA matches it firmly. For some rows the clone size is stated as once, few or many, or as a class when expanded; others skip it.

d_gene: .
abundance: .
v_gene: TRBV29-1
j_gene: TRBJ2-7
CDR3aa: CSVRQGTYEQYF
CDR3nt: TGCAGCGTAAGGCAGGGAACCTACGAGCAGTACTTC

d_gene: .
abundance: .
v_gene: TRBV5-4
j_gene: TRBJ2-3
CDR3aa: CASSSAGADTQYF
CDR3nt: TGTGCCAGCAGCTCAGCAGGTGCAGATACGCAGTATTTT

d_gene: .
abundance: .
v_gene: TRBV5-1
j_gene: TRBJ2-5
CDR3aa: CASSLGRAQETQYF
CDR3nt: TGCGCCAGCAGCTTGGGGCGGGCCCAAGAGACCCAGTACTTC

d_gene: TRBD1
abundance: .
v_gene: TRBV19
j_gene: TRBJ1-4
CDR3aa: CASSITGGIGKLFF
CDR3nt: TGTGCCAGTAGTATTACAGGGGGCATCGGAAAACTGTTTTTT

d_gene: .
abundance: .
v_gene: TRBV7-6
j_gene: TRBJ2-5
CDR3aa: CASSLSGDQETQYF
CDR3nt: TGTGCCAGCAGCTTATCGGGAGATCAAGAGACCCAGTACTTC

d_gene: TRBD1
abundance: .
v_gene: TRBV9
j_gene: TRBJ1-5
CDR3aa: CASSLTGDRQPQHF
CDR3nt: TGTGCCAGCAGCTTAACGGGGGACAGGCAGCCCCAGCATTTT

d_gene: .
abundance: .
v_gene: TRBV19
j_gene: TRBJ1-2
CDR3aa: CASSINRRQNYGYTF
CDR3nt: TGTGCCAGTAGTATTAACAGACGACAGAACTATGGCTACACCTTC

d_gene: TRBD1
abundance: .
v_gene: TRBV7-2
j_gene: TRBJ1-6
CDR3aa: CASSPGQGAGSPLHF
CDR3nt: TGTGCCAGCAGCCCCGGACAGGGGGCAGGATCACCCCTCCACTTT

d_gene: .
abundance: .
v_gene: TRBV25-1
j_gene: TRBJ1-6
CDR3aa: CASSEYGANLKSPLHF
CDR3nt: TGTGCCAGCAGTGAATATGGGGCCAATTTAAAGTCACCCCTCCACTTT

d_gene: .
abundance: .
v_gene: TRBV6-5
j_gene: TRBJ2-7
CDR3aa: CASRTRTGAVHEQYF
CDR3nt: TGTGCCAGCAGGACTAGGACTGGGGCGGTACACGAGCAGTACTTC

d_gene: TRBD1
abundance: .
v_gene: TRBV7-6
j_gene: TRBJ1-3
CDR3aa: CASSPGQSSGNTIYF
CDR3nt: TGTGCCAGCAGCCCGGGACAGTCATCTGGAAACACCATATATTTT

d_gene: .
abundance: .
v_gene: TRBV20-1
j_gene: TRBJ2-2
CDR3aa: CSASYTGNTGELFF
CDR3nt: TGCAGTGCAAGTTATACAGGGAACACCGGGGAGCTGTTTTTT

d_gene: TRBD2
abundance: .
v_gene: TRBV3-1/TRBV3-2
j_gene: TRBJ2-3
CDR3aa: CASSHLAGATDTQYF
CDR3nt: TGTGCCAGCAGCCATCTAGCGGGGGCCACAGATACGCAGTATTTT

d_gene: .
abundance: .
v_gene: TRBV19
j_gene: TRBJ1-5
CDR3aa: CASKDRADQPQHF
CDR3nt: TGTGCCAGTAAGGACAGAGCCGATCAGCCCCAGCATTTT

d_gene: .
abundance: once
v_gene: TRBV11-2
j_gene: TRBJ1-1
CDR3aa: CASSSRVELLMNTEAFF
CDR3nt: TGTGCCAGCAGCTCCCGGGTCGAGCTACTCATGAACACTGAAGCTTTCTTT

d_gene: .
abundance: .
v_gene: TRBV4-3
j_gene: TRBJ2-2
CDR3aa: CASSQDGGAPGELFF
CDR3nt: TGCGCCAGCAGCCAAGACGGGGGTGCCCCCGGGGAGCTGTTTTTT

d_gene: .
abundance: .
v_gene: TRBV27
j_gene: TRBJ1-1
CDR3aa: CASTLVGGYTEAFF
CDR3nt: TGTGCCAGCACCTTAGTCGGGGGATACACTGAAGCTTTCTTT